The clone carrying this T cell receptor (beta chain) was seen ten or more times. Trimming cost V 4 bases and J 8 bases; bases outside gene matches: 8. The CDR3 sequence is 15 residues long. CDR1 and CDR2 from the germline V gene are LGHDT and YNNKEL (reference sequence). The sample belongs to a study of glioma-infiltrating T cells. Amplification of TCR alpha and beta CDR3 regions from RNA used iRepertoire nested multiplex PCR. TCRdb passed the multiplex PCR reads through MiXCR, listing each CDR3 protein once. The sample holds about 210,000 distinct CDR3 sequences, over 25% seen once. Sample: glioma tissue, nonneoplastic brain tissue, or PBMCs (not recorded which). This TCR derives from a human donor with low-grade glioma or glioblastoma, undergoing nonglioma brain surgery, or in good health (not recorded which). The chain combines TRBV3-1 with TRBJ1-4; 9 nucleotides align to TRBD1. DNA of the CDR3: TGTGCCAGCAGCCTGTCCGGGACAGGGTACGAAAAACTGTTTTTT. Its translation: CASSLSGTGYEKLFF. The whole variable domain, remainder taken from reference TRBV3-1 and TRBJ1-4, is DTAVSQTPKYLVTQMGNDKSIKCEQNLGHDTMYWYKQDSKKFLKIMFSYNNKELIINETVPNRFSPKSPDKAHLNLHINSLELGDSAVYFCASSLSGTGYEKLFFGSGTQLSVL.